One sample yielded the 17 T cell receptor beta chains listed below, sequenced in a study of cytomegalovirus exposure and HLA in healthy donors. Primers: 60 Vbeta forward and 13 Jbeta reverse. This table comes from immunoSEQ multiplex PCR, and its TCRdb copy is limited to in-frame clones, with some not included. The table lists around 180,000 clones, about 82% of them singletons. Sequenced: PBMCs. The receptors originated from a male donor in good health and CMV-seronegative.

V is TRBV7-9 and J is TRBJ1-2, with 8 bases matching TRBD1. Germline CDR1 reads SEHNR; CDR2 reads FQNEAQ (reference sequence). This CDR3 has 14 amino acids. Trimming cost V 5 bases and J 4 bases; bases outside gene matches: 6. The CDR3 sequence is CASSPDRGPYGYTF. CDR3 coding DNA: TGTGCCAGCAGCCCCGACAGGGGACCCTATGGCTACACCTTC.

This rearrangement joins TRBV19 to TRBJ2-1, with 9 positions matching TRBD2. Germline values: CDR1 LNHDA, CDR2 SQIVND (reference sequence). The CDR3 is 15 residues long. Trimming removed 6 bases from V and 8 bases from J; junction bases left unmatched: 11. This CDR3 is CASRITGREGDEQFF. CDR3 DNA: TGTGCCAGTAGAATAACGGGGCGGGAGGGCGATGAGCAGTTCTTC. Using reference TRBV19 and TRBJ2-1 for the parts outside the CDR3, the full variable domain is DGGITQSPKYLFRKEGQNVTLSCEQNLNHDAMYWYRQDPGQGLRLIYYSQIVNDFQKGDIAEGYSVSREKKESFPLTVTSAQKNPTAFYLCASRITGREGDEQFFGPGTRLTVL.

This rearrangement joins TRBV5-1 to TRBJ2-5; 10 nucleotides agree with TRBD2. From germline, CDR1 is SGHRS and CDR2 YFSETQ. The V segment lost 4 bases and the J segment 2 bases; nucleotides outside the gene matches: 8. This CDR3 has 16 amino acids. The chain's CDR3 is CASSPGEREGQETQYF. The DNA of the CDR3 is TGCGCCAGCAGCCCCGGGGAGCGGGAGGGTCAAGAGACCCAGTACTTC.

The chain employs TRBV19 and TRBJ2-5; TRBD2 agrees at 7 bases. The trim removed 8 bases at V and 4 bases at J, leaving 7 bases unmatched. In germline, CDR1 is LNHDA, CDR2 SQIVND (reference sequence). This CDR3 is built from 13 residues. The CDR3 nucleotides are TGTGCCAGTGGCCTGGGGGGGGGAGAGACCCAGTACTTC. Amino acid sequence: CASGLGGGETQYF.

The rearrangement joins TRBV2 to TRBJ2-5; tentatively, D is TRBD2 (5 bases). V gave up 6 bases and J gave up 2 bases, with 13 bases separating them. CDR3 size: 14 residues. Germline-derived CDR1 and CDR2 are SNHLY and FYNNEI. CDR3 in amino acids: CASSGGGGQETQYF. CDR3 nucleotides: TGTGCCAGCAGCGGAGGAGGCGGGCAAGAGACCCAGTACTTC. The full variable domain, completed using reference TRBV2 and TRBJ2-5, is EPEVTQTPSHQVTQMGQEVILRCVPISNHLYFYWYRQILGQKVEFLVSFYNNEISEKSEIFDDQFSVERPDGSNFTLKIRSTKLEDSAMYFCASSGGGGQETQYFGPGTRLLVL.

The chain employs TRBV7-9 and TRBJ2-5, with TRBD2 identical over 8 bases. The CDR3 is 15 residues long. CDR1 and CDR2 (germline): SEHNR, FQNEAQ (reference sequence). J lost 1 base, V lost 5 bases, and 6 bases had no gene match. The CDR3: CASSPGLGGQETQYF. Here the CDR3 DNA reads TGTGCCAGCAGCCCGGGACTAGGGGGCCAAGAGACCCAGTACTTC. Complete variable domain (other parts from reference TRBV7-9 and TRBJ2-5): DTGVSQNPRHKITKRGQNVTFRCDPISEHNRLYWYRQTLGQGPEFLTYFQNEAQLEKSRLLSDRFSAERPKGSFSTLEIQRTEQGDSAMYLCASSPGLGGQETQYFGPGTRLLVL.

J is TRBJ1-2 and V is TRBV2; tentative D call: TRBD1 (5 bases). Germline V gene lookup returns CDR1 SNHLY and CDR2 FYNNEI. CDR3 length: 15 residues. Between the trimmed V and J ends, which lost 4 bases and 4 bases, there was a span of 16 bases. The CDR3 reads CASSGGPQGIYGYTF. The CDR3 DNA reads TGTGCCAGCAGTGGGGGTCCCCAGGGCATCTATGGCTACACCTTC.

This clone was recorded a few times. The V and J genes are TRBV2 and TRBJ2-7; a weak D match, TRBD1 (6 bases). Deletions cut 3 bases from V and 6 bases from J, with 15 bases between. Germline-derived CDR1 and CDR2 are SNHLY and FYNNEI. This CDR3 contains 14 residues. CDR3 in amino acids: CASSEERTTGEQYF. The CDR3, as DNA: TGTGCCAGCAGTGAGGAGAGAACGACAGGCGAGCAGTACTTC.

Only one count was recorded for this clone. The chain couples TRBV9 to TRBJ1-2, with 7 bases lining up with TRBD1. Germline CDR1 and CDR2: SGDLS and YYNGEE. V was pared by 1 base and J by 7 bases, with 10 bases of the junction left unmatched. This CDR3 region has 15 residues. The CDR3 here is CASSVRQRGQIGYTF. CDR3 nucleotides: TGTGCCAGCAGCGTACGACAGAGGGGGCAAATTGGCTACACCTTC.

This clone appeared a few times. The chain carries TRBV18 and TRBJ2-3; 7 bases fit TRBD2. The CDR3 totals 15 residues. V shed 3 bases and J 4 bases; nucleotides not matched to a gene: 7. CDR1 is KGHSH and CDR2 is LQKENI in the germline V gene. The CDR3 DNA follows: TGTGCCAGCTCACCTCTCGGACTAGTCCCAGATACGCAGTATTTT. Protein sequence: CASSPLGLVPDTQYF.

This clone was counted only a few times. V and J are TRBV10-3 and TRBJ1-2, with 7 bases fitting TRBD1. V trimming: 5 bases; J trimming: 7 bases; junction bases outside the gene matches: 10. CDR3 length equals 14 residues. Germline CDR1 is ENHRY and CDR2 is SYGVKD. CDR3 bases: TGTGCCATCAGTAGTGGAGGACAGGCCCCTGGCTACACCTTC. Encoded protein: CAISSGGQAPGYTF.

The chain links TRBV4-1 to TRBJ1-2; TRBD1 matches at 7 bases. This CDR3 comprises 15 residues. Per the germline V gene, CDR1 is MGHRA and CDR2 is YSYEKL. V shed 2 bases and J 8 bases; nucleotides not matched to a gene: 11. CDR3 region: CASSQPPTGERGYTF. CDR3 DNA sequence: TGCGCCAGCAGCCAACCACCAACAGGGGAGCGAGGCTACACCTTC.

This chain connects TRBV7-8 to TRBJ2-7, with 13 nucleotides matching TRBD2. J gave up 6 bases and V 2 bases, and 4 bases lay outside the gene matches. This CDR3 has 15 amino acids. CDR1 and CDR2 (germline): SGHVS, FQNEAQ. CDR3 in amino acids: CASSLPLAGGREQYF. DNA of the CDR3: TGTGCCAGCAGCTTACCACTAGCGGGGGGGCGCGAGCAGTACTTC.

V is TRBV29-1 and J is TRBJ1-1, with TRBD1 matching over 10 bases. The ends lost 6 bases at V and 4 bases at J; junction bases unmatched: 5. The CDR3 totals 13 residues. Looked up from germline, CDR1 is SQVTM and CDR2 is ANQGSEA. The CDR3 coding sequence is TGCAGCGTCGGACAGGGGGACGGCACTGAAGCTTTCTTT. Its translation: CSVGQGDGTEAFF.

The J gene is TRBJ2-7, the V gene TRBV5-1; D may be TRBD1 (6 bases). V dropped 0 bases and J dropped 8 bases, with 12 bases sitting between them. This CDR3 has 13 amino acids. In germline, CDR1 is SGHRS, CDR2 YFSETQ. Written as DNA, the CDR3 is TGCGCCAGCAGCTTGGAGGACAGTACGAAGCAGTACTTC. It is translated as CASSLEDSTKQYF.

The chain combines TRBV19 with TRBJ2-7, with 11 bases lining up with TRBD1. The CDR3 is 14 residues long. CDR1 and CDR2 (germline): LNHDA, SQIVND (reference sequence). Trimming removed 6 bases from V and 4 bases from J; junction bases left unmatched: 5. CDR3 amino acids: CASRDRGHSYEQYF. The CDR3 DNA reads TGTGCCAGTAGGGACAGGGGGCATTCTTACGAGCAGTACTTC.

This clone has more than one count but fewer than ten. The chain uses TRBV18 and TRBJ2-7, with 7 bases fitting TRBD2. J gave up 3 bases and V 1 base, and 0 bases lay outside the gene matches. Germline lookup yields CDR1 KGHSH and CDR2 LQKENI. The CDR3 contains 13 residues. The CDR3, as DNA: TGTGCCAGCTCACCACAGCGGGGCTACGAGCAGTACTTC. This gives the protein CASSPQRGYEQYF.